A selection of T cell receptor beta chains follows, all from one sample in a study of OX40 agonist ivuxolimab in advanced cancers. Sequencing was performed with immunoSEQ multiplex PCR; in TCRdb, only in-frame clones are kept and a portion is missing. This table has 55,000 to 70,000 clones, around four fifths appearing once. Sequences were derived from CD4+ or CD8+ T cells sorted from blood, sampled in a trial of the OX40 agonist ivuxolimab. Receptors were obtained from an adult with an advanced solid tumor such as melanoma, head and neck, liver or kidney cancer. The CDR3 runs from the conserved cysteine through the conserved F or W. A D gene is named only where the DNA matches it firmly. The size of a clone is reported for some rows only, either as once, few or many, or as a class for expanded clones.

D gene,V gene,clone size,J gene,CDR3 protein,CDR3 DNA
-,TRBV5-1,-,TRBJ1-1,CASSWGGVENTEAFF,TGCGCCAGCAGCTGGGGGGGAGTGGAGAACACTGAAGCTTTCTTT
-,TRBV7-2,-,TRBJ1-1,CASSLGSGLINTEAFF,TGTGCCAGCAGCTTAGGCTCAGGATTAATTAACACTGAAGCTTTCTTT
-,TRBV19,few,TRBJ2-6,CASSPAGANVLTF,TGTGCCAGTAGTCCAGCTGGGGCCAACGTCCTGACTTTC
-,TRBV11-3,few,TRBJ2-1,CASSNPYNEQFF,TGTGCCAGCAGCAACCCCTACAATGAGCAGTTCTTC
TRBD1,TRBV7-2,few,TRBJ2-6,CASSRQGGSGANVLTF,TGTGCCAGCAGCCGACAAGGGGGCAGTGGGGCCAACGTCCTGACTTTC
TRBD1,TRBV7-2,-,TRBJ2-2,CASTKRGQGSPGELFF,TGTGCCAGCACCAAAAGGGGGCAGGGGAGTCCCGGGGAGCTGTTTTTT
-,TRBV18,-,TRBJ1-1,CASSPPALLNTEAFF,TGTGCCAGCTCACCACCGGCGCTACTGAACACTGAAGCTTTCTTT
TRBD1,TRBV5-1,few,TRBJ1-2,CASSPQGAGYGYTF,TGCGCCAGCAGCCCGCAGGGGGCAGGGTATGGCTACACCTTC
TRBD1,TRBV7-3,-,TRBJ1-1,CASSLMGQGSTEAFF,TGTGCCAGCAGCTTAATGGGACAGGGGAGCACTGAAGCTTTCTTT
TRBD1,TRBV5-1,-,TRBJ1-2,CASSDSTGKGVGYTF,TGCGCCAGCAGCGATTCGACAGGGAAGGGTGTTGGCTACACCTTC
-,TRBV7-7,-,TRBJ2-1,CASSLAYDNEQFF,TGTGCCAGCAGCTTAGCTTACGACAATGAGCAGTTCTTC
TRBD1,TRBV19,-,TRBJ2-2,CASSIDYRGALFF,TGTGCCAGTAGTATAGATTACAGGGGCGCGCTGTTTTTT
-,TRBV28,-,TRBJ2-7,CASKELGTQPKGSYEQYF,TGTGCCAGCAAAGAACTAGGGACACAGCCCAAGGGGTCGTACGAGCAGTACTTC
-,TRBV19,-,TRBJ2-1,CASSITAGRYNEQFF,TGTGCCAGTAGTATTACAGCGGGCCGCTACAATGAGCAGTTCTTC
-,TRBV4-3,-,TRBJ1-3,CASSQGLSAGNTIYF,TGCGCCAGCAGCCAGGGGCTCAGCGCTGGAAACACCATATATTTT
-,TRBV10-2,-,TRBJ1-1,CASSGGRVNTEAFF,TGCGCCAGCAGTGGGGGCCGGGTTAACACTGAAGCTTTCTTT
-,TRBV5-8,-,TRBJ1-5,CASSSTYDQPQHF,TGTGCCAGCAGCTCAACCTACGATCAGCCCCAGCATTTT
-,TRBV5-5,-,TRBJ1-6,CASSLAPGGYSPLHF,TGTGCCAGCAGCTTGGCCCCTGGGGGCTATTCACCCCTCCACTTT
TRBD1,TRBV7-9,-,TRBJ2-3,CASSPDRVPADTQYF,TGTGCCAGCAGCCCCGACAGGGTTCCGGCAGATACGCAGTATTTT
TRBD2,TRBV5-4,-,TRBJ2-3,CASSPGLAGVTDTQYF,TGTGCCAGCAGCCCGGGACTAGCGGGGGTCACAGATACGCAGTATTTT
TRBD2,TRBV2,-,TRBJ2-2,CASSQDREGTSGSWNTGELFF,TGTGCCAGCAGTCAGGACAGGGAGGGGACTAGCGGGAGTTGGAACACCGGGGAGCTGTTTTTT
-,TRBV7-2,-,TRBJ2-3,CASSLDGGDTQYF,TGTGCCAGCAGCTTAGATGGGGGAGATACGCAGTATTTT
TRBD2,TRBV7-2,-,TRBJ2-3,CASSPYSAGGTDTQYF,TGTGCCAGCAGCCCTTACTCCGCGGGGGGCACAGATACGCAGTATTTT
-,TRBV5-1,-,TRBJ1-1,CASSFRGTNTEAFF,TGCGCCAGCAGCTTTCGGGGGACGAACACTGAAGCTTTCTTT
-,TRBV6-1,once,TRBJ1-1,CASSESAGRRHAFF,TGTGCCAGCAGTGAAAGCGCCGGGAGGAGACATGCTTTCTTT